Shown below are 10 T cell receptor beta chains from a single sample sequenced in a study of blood T cell repertoires in COVID-19. Assay: immunoSEQ multiplex PCR; the TCRdb copy retains only in-frame clones and omits some. The sample carries nearly 95,000 clones, roughly 70% recorded once. What was sequenced was peripheral blood. The receptors shown here come from an older man with COVID-19, enrolled during active disease.

This rearrangement joins TRBV30 to TRBJ1-1; no clear D. With 5 bases removed from V and 1 base from J, the gap between germline ends came to 17 bases. The CDR3 is 15 residues long. CDR1 is GTSNPN, CDR2 SVGIG, per germline (reference sequence). This CDR3 reads CAWSPGLGRNTEAFF. The CDR3 DNA follows: TGTGCCTGGTCTCCAGGATTGGGGAGGAACACTGAAGCTTTCTTT.

This clone has more than one count but fewer than ten. This chain links TRBV30 with TRBJ1-2, with D tentatively TRBD1 (6 bases). The V gene's germline CDR1 is GTSNPN and CDR2 SVGIG (reference sequence). CDR3 size: 13 residues. The V end lost 0 bases, the J end lost 4 bases, and 9 bases lay between the germline ends. CDR3 nucleotides: TGTGCCTGGAGTGTAGGCAGGGGCTATGGCTACACCTTC. Its protein is CAWSVGRGYGYTF. Using reference TRBV30 and TRBJ1-2 for the parts outside the CDR3, the full variable domain is SQTIHQWPATLVQPVGSPLSLECTVEGTSNPNLYWYRQAAGRGLQLLFYSVGIGQISSEVPQNLSASRPQDRQFILSSKKLLLSDSGFYLCAWSVGRGYGYTFGSGTRLTVV.

V and J are TRBV6-5 and TRBJ1-4; tentatively, D is TRBD1 (5 bases). V was shortened by 7 bases and J by 6 bases, with 12 bases between the two germline ends. The CDR3 has 13 residues. Germline V gives CDR1 MNHEY, CDR2 SVGAGI. CDR3 amino acids: CASMLRGDEKLFF. The CDR3 DNA reads as TGTGCCAGCATGTTACGGGGGGATGAAAAACTGTTTTTT.

The chain links TRBV7-6 to TRBJ1-2; TRBD1 agrees at 9 bases. The V gene's germline CDR1 is SGHVS and CDR2 FNYEAQ. The ends lost 5 bases at V and 4 bases at J; junction bases unmatched: 8. CDR3 length: 15 residues. The CDR3 sequence: CASSPGGQGSYGYTF. The CDR3 nucleotides are TGTGCCAGCAGCCCCGGGGGACAGGGTTCCTATGGCTACACCTTC. The whole variable domain, remainder taken from reference TRBV7-6 and TRBJ1-2, is GAGVSQSPRYKVTKRGQDVALRCDPISGHVSLYWYRQALGQGPEFLTYFNYEAQQDKSGLPNDRFSAERPEGSISTLTIQRTEQRDSAMYRCASSPGGQGSYGYTFGSGTRLTVV.

The chain employs TRBV5-1 and TRBJ2-1; 7 bases line up with TRBD2. The germline V gene encodes CDR1 SGHRS and CDR2 YFSETQ. The V and J ends lost 4 bases and 0 bases, in that order; junction bases with no gene match: 4. CDR3 length: 15 amino acids. The CDR3 spells CASSRGGSSYNEQFF. The DNA of the CDR3 is TGCGCCAGCAGCCGCGGGGGATCCTCCTACAATGAGCAGTTCTTC.

The chain couples TRBV4-1 to TRBJ2-6, with D unresolved. This CDR3 has 15 residues. Per germline, CDR1 MGHRA and CDR2 YSYEKL. V was shortened by 4 bases and J by 4 bases, with 11 bases between the two germline ends. The CDR3 DNA reads as TGCGCCAGCAGCCGTGAGGCCTCAGGGGCCAACGTCCTGACTTTC. Translation: CASSREASGANVLTF.

This clone is a singleton in its sample. V gene TRBV18 combines with J gene TRBJ2-4; TRBD2 agrees at 11 bases. V was clipped by 0 bases and J by 5 bases; unmatched bases: 0. CDR1 and CDR2 from the germline V gene are KGHSH and LQKENI. The length of the CDR3 is 15 residues. The CDR3 is CASSPPGLAENIQYF. The CDR3 DNA sequence: TGTGCCAGCTCACCACCGGGACTAGCGGAAAACATTCAGTACTTC.

The chain joins TRBV6-1 to TRBJ2-3; TRBD2 matches at 8 bases. The CDR3 extends over 14 amino acids. V lost 1 base and J lost 15; bases outside the gene matches: 12. Germline loops: CDR1 MNHNS, CDR2 SASEGT. The CDR3 nucleotides are TGTGCCAGCAGTGAAGATGTGACGGGAGGGCCGTTATATTTT. This codes for CASSEDVTGGPLYF.

The CDR3: CASSQEPLGGPITDTQYF. DNA of the CDR3: TGTGCCAGCAGCCAAGAACCCCTAGGGGGCCCAATCACAGATACGCAGTATTTT. This chain connects TRBV3-1 (or the pseudogene TRBV3-2) to TRBJ2-3, with 7 bases that match TRBD1. In germline, CDR1 is LGHDT, CDR2 YNNKEL (reference sequence). With V trimmed by 0 bases and J by 2 bases, 11 bases remained unmatched. This CDR3 spans 18 amino acids.

The chain combines TRBV29-1 with TRBJ2-7; the match to TRBD2 covers 9 bases. V gave up 6 bases and J gave up 4 bases; unmatched junction bases: 16. Germline-derived CDR1 and CDR2 are SQVTM and ANQGSEA. The CDR3 has 16 amino acids. The CDR3 reads CSVKQGLAGEGYEQYF. CDR3 nucleotide sequence: TGCAGCGTCAAACAGGGGTTAGCGGGAGAGGGATACGAGCAGTACTTC.